These T cell receptor beta chains were read from a single sample in a study of CD8 T cells in Susac syndrome. TCRdb re-called the immunoSEQ multiplex PCR reads with MiXCR, one entry per CDR3 protein. The data contain about 240,000 distinct CDR3 sequences, 96% of them seen just once; the ten biggest clones take up around 0.093%. Specimen: CD4+ T cells from PBMCs. Receptors were obtained from a human donor with Susac syndrome. Both conserved end residues are part of each CDR3. The D gene is left open where the match is weak.

v_call,j_call,d_call,cdr3_aa,cdr3_nt
TRBV10-3,TRBJ2-1,TRBD2,CAIKLAGGDEQFF,TGTGCCATCAAGCTAGCGGGAGGAGATGAGCAGTTCTTC
TRBV7-6,TRBJ2-7,-,CASSFTAGPSPYEQYF,TGTGCCAGCAGCTTCACGGCGGGACCCAGTCCTTACGAGCAGTACTTC
TRBV6-5,TRBJ2-7,-,CAHGRGDWEQYF,TGTGCCCATGGCAGGGGTGACTGGGAGCAGTACTTC
TRBV12-3/TRBV12-4,TRBJ2-1,TRBD2,CASSRGTSGRAIKQFF,TGTGCCAGCAGTCGCGGGACTAGCGGGAGGGCCATCAAGCAGTTCTTC
TRBV11-2,TRBJ2-5,TRBD1,CASSDRGRQETQYF,TGTGCCAGCAGCGACAGGGGGAGGCAAGAGACCCAGTACTTC
TRBV7-8,TRBJ2-7,TRBD2,CASSLIAGAVEQYF,TGTGCCAGCAGCCTTATAGCGGGAGCTGTCGAGCAGTACTTC
TRBV7-3,TRBJ2-1,TRBD1,CASSLGQGLNNEQFF,TGTGCCAGCAGCCTCGGACAGGGGCTGAACAATGAGCAGTTCTTC
TRBV20-1,TRBJ2-5,TRBD2,CSARLIAGGLQETQYF,TGCAGTGCTAGACTAATAGCGGGAGGGCTCCAAGAGACCCAGTACTTC
TRBV20-1,TRBJ1-5,-,CSAPGQGRSNQPQHF,TGCAGTGCCCCGGGTCAGGGGAGAAGCAATCAGCCCCAGCATTTT
TRBV20-1,TRBJ1-5,-,CSARRTGQPQHF,TGCAGTGCTAGGAGGACGGGTCAGCCCCAGCATTTT
TRBV12-3/TRBV12-4,TRBJ2-7,-,CASHPSGQEDF,TGTGCCAGCCACCCCAGCGGGCAAGAGGACTTC
TRBV7-8,TRBJ1-1,-,CASSLGTPNTEAFF,TGTGCCAGCAGCTTAGGGACCCCGAACACTGAAGCTTTCTTT
TRBV30,TRBJ1-1,TRBD1,CAWSNRDRGFF,TGTGCCTGGAGTAACCGGGACAGGGGTTTCTTT
TRBV9,TRBJ2-7,-,CASSVGIRGRSSYEQYF,TGTGCCAGCAGCGTAGGAATAAGGGGACGCAGCTCCTACGAGCAGTACTTC
TRBV20-1,TRBJ1-5,-,CSATTGGDQPQHF,TGCAGTGCTACTACAGGCGGGGATCAGCCCCAGCATTTT
TRBV28,TRBJ1-1,TRBD1,CASHRQGGTEAFF,TGTGCCAGCCATCGACAGGGAGGGACTGAAGCTTTCTTT
TRBV29-1,TRBJ2-4,-,CSALRGAEKNIQYF,TGCAGCGCCCTGCGGGGAGCGGAAAAAAACATTCAGTACTTC
TRBV2,TRBJ1-5,-,CASSNSRDEPQHF,TGTGCCAGCAGTAACTCCCGGGACGAACCCCAGCATTTT
TRBV28,TRBJ2-5,-,CASTPGGGRQETQYF,TGTGCCAGCACCCCTGGAGGGGGGCGGCAAGAGACCCAGTACTTC
TRBV3-1,TRBJ2-2,-,CASSQVSATNTGELFF,TGTGCCAGCAGCCAAGTAAGCGCTACGAACACCGGGGAGCTGTTTTTT
TRBV30,TRBJ2-3,-,CAYARGYTDTQYF,TGTGCCTACGCAAGGGGGTACACAGATACGCAGTATTTT